This T cell receptor (beta chain) was documented in a study of T-cell reconstitution after alpha-beta-depleted transplantation in children. Study findings and constraints: By about two months after transplant, alpha-beta T cells reportedly arose from several hundred graft clones that had expanded.

V was clipped by 6 bases and J by 5 bases; unmatched bases: 8. The CDR3 is 15 residues long. Germline V gene sequence: CDR1 SGHTA, CDR2 FQGNSA. Unique molecular identifiers tagged the TCRbeta library. Each CDR3 protein gets one entry after TCRdb re-called the PCR reads with MiXCR. The sample includes about 98,000 distinct CDR3 sequences, under 25% of them seen just once. This clonotype showed up many times. The antigen remains undetermined. The TCR originated in a boy younger than 10 with acute lymphoblastic leukemia, due to receive a stem cell transplant. V gene TRBV7-2 combines with J gene TRBJ2-7, with 12 nucleotides matching TRBD1. This sample comprised PBMCs, obtained before TCRalphabeta/CD19-depleted stem cell transplant. CDR3 amino acids: CASRAGTGGGHEQYF. In nucleotides, the CDR3 is TGTGCCAGCAGAGCCGGGACAGGGGGCGGCCACGAGCAGTACTTC.